This TCR beta chain was obtained from a study of Ad26.COV2.S vaccination and SARS-CoV-2 variants. The CDR3 covers 16 residues. V was pared by 0 bases and J by 5 bases, with 11 bases between. Germline V gives CDR1 LGHNA, CDR2 YNFKEQ. This clone was seen once. The treatment was: over 15 received Ad26.COV2.S at low or high dose, single or two shots; 5 received placebo; per-sample allocation not given. Day 63 following the first vaccine or placebo injection was when the samples were taken. The data were produced by immunoSEQ multiplex PCR, yet TCRdb's version contains in-frame clones alone and is incomplete. The table has 400,000 to 500,000 clones, roughly 87% seen once.

This chain links TRBV4-2 with TRBJ1-6; D not resolved. This TCR derives from a person between 18 and 60 years old who received the Ad26.COV2.S COVID-19 vaccine or a placebo. Sequencing was performed on peripheral blood, taken in a trial of Ad26.COV2.S vaccine versus placebo. The DNA for the CDR3 is TGTGCCAGCAGCCAAGAAGGGCAGATTGATAATTCACCCCTCCACTTT. It encodes CASSQEGQIDNSPLHF.